These 3 T cell receptor beta chains were all obtained from the same sample, sequenced in a study of blood T cell repertoires in COVID-19. TCRdb keeps only in-frame clones here, not all; method: immunoSEQ multiplex PCR. The top ten hold roughly 4% of the sample, which has over 85,000 clones, 85% to 90% seen once. The sequenced material came from peripheral blood. The receptors stem from a man aged 55 to 69 with acute or convalescent COVID-19.

V gene TRBV19 combines with J gene TRBJ2-3, with D possibly being TRBD1 (5 bases). The V end was cut by 7 bases, the J end by 0 bases, with 8 bases between. The CDR3 is made up of 13 amino acids. Germline V gene sequence: CDR1 LNHDA, CDR2 SQIVND (reference sequence). The CDR3 sequence is CASTTGSTDTQYF. The CDR3 coding sequence is TGTGCCAGTACCACAGGTAGCACAGATACGCAGTATTTT.

This rearrangement joins TRBV29-1 to TRBJ1-3; D not certain. Trimming left V 2 bases short and J 2 bases short, with 19 bases between. Germline assignment: CDR1 SQVTM and CDR2 ANQGSEA. The CDR3 runs 17 residues. Here the CDR3 reads CSVEIPVGRGTGNTIYF. DNA for the CDR3: TGCAGCGTTGAAATCCCGGTCGGGAGAGGAACTGGAAACACCATATATTTT. The complete variable domain, with remaining parts taken from reference TRBV29-1 and TRBJ1-3, reads SAVISQKPSRDICQRGTSLTIQCQVDSQVTMMFWYRQQPGQSLTLIATANQGSEATYESGFVIDKFPISRPNLTFSTLTVSNMSPEDSSIYLCSVEIPVGRGTGNTIYFGEGSWLTVV.

The chain is built from TRBV15 and TRBJ1-5; 7 nucleotides align to TRBD1. This CDR3 is built from 16 residues. Germline CDR1 LNHNV, CDR2 YYDKDF (reference sequence). After removal of 0 bases from V and 5 bases from J, the junction contained 7 bases not matched to a gene. This CDR3 reads CATSRDRGRGYQPQHF. The CDR3, as DNA: TGTGCCACCAGCAGAGATAGGGGGCGGGGATATCAGCCCCAGCATTTT.